This TCR beta chain is drawn from a study of radiation and T cells in renal cell carcinoma. Turning to the study itself: Nephrectomy followed 15 Gy stereotactic body radiation by 4 weeks.

This CDR3 has 15 amino acids. V was pared by 4 bases and J by 4 bases, with 16 bases between. Germline-derived CDR1 and CDR2 are MNHNS and SASEGT. Profiling relied on immunoSEQ multiplex PCR, and the TCRdb table lists in-frame clones only, not all of them. The sample lists 95,000 to 150,000 clones; about four fifths were seen once. The time point was: baseline pretreatment blood. The treatment denotes: 15 Gy SBRT to primary tumor, nephrectomy 4 weeks later. The patient's renal cell carcinoma had clear cell pathology. This TCR was sampled from a woman aged 55-75 years with renal cell carcinoma. The starting material was blood, obtained from a patient whose treatment included radiotherapy and nephrectomy. The chain joins TRBV6-1 to TRBJ1-1; possibly TRBD1 for D (5 bases). Here the CDR3 reads CASSGQPGAGTEAFF. In nucleotides, the CDR3 is TGTGCCAGCAGTGGCCAGCCTGGGGCTGGCACTGAAGCTTTCTTT.